This T cell receptor beta chain was found in a study of blood T cells in healthy people across ages. A second about 7 to 11 cycle PCR used barcoded and J-beta primers. MiXCR, run by TCRdb on the 5' RACE reads, gives a single entry per CDR3 protein. The sample yields 850,000 to 1,100,000 distinct CDR3 sequences, about two fifths seen once. V lost 6 bases to trimming and J lost 1 base, with 18 bases between them. Per germline, CDR1 DFQATT and CDR2 SNEGSKA (reference sequence). The CDR3 has 15 residues. The receptor was isolated from a young man in good health. The material sequenced was blood. The chain uses TRBV20-1 and TRBJ1-1, with a tentative D call TRBD1 (6 bases). The DNA for the CDR3 is TGCAGTGCCCCAGCCCAGGGGAGGAAGAACACTGAAGCTTTCTTT. This translates into CSAPAQGRKNTEAFF.